This T cell receptor (beta chain) was identified in a study of T cell responses to AZD1222 COVID-19 vaccine. Remarks on this clone: What it binds is not known.

V was pared by 1 base and J by 9 bases, with 11 bases between. The CDR3 runs 13 residues. The germline V gene has CDR1 SGHTS and CDR2 YDEGEE. Study observations and caveats: With two AZD1222 doses given, Spike-specific TCR breadth and depth both rose. Donors were chiefly white British, with a greater number of females, and clonal diversity was perhaps underestimated. Reportedly, nearly half of unique spike TCRs recognized epitopes outside B.1.351/B.1.1.7 mutations. Spike-wide vaccine-associated CD4 TCRs dominated at 160-218 and 743-854.

Profiled with immunoSEQ multiplex PCR; TCRdb holds only in-frame clones, not every one. Of some 130,000 clones in the sample, 85% to 95% were seen once. The sample consisted of peripheral blood, taken 28 days after the second AZD1222 dose. This receptor was obtained from an adult who received the AZD1222 COVID-19 vaccine. The rearrangement uses TRBV5-8 and TRBJ1-5; D is undetermined. As DNA, the CDR3 is TGTGCCAGCAGCTTGCAGGAACCGCGGCCCCAGCATTTT. It yields the protein CASSLQEPRPQHF.